This TCR beta chain was identified in a study of shared clonotypes between healthy human individuals. Donors were Caucasian adults residing in Nashville, Tennessee, USA. Researchers reported that CD8 memory united CD45RO+ cells with CCR7-negative CD45RA+ TemRA cells. Regarding the study as a whole: The sharing of approximately 4.6% of naive CD4 clonotypes was seen across a handful of donors.

This CDR3 comprises 13 residues. The germline V gene has CDR1 MDHEN and CDR2 SYDVKM. Trimming pared 3 bases from V and 1 base from J, leaving 6 bases between. Profiling relied on immunoSEQ multiplex PCR, and the TCRdb table lists in-frame clones only, not all of them. The repertoire consists of roughly 700,000 clones, with about nine tenths occurring once and the leading ten covering 34%. With respect to this clone: Its antigen is undetermined. Additional DNA sequences in this sample encode the identical CDR3.

The sequence was collected from a man aged 18 to 35 in good health. Some clones in this sample may be carry-over from other donors' samples. The rearrangement uses TRBV28 and TRBJ1-1; D is undetermined. The material sequenced was memory CD8+ T cells from PBMCs. Subset here: CD45RO+ cells pooled with CCR7-negative TemRA cells. In DNA, the CDR3 is TGTGCCAGCAGTTTTCGAGGGAACACTGAAGCTTTCTTT. It specifies CASSFRGNTEAFF.